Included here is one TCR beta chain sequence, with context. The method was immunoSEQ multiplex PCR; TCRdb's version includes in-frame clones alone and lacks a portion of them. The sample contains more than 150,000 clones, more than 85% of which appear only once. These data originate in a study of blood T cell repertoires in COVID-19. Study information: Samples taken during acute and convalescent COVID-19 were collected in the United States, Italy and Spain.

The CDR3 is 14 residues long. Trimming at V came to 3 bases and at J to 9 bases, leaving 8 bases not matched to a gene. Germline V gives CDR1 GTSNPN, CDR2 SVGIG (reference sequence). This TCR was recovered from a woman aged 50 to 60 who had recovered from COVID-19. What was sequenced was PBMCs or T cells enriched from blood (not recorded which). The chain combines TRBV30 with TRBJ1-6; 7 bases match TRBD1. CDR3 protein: CAWRVTGEGSPLHF. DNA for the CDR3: TGTGCCTGGAGGGTAACAGGGGAAGGTTCACCCCTCCACTTT.